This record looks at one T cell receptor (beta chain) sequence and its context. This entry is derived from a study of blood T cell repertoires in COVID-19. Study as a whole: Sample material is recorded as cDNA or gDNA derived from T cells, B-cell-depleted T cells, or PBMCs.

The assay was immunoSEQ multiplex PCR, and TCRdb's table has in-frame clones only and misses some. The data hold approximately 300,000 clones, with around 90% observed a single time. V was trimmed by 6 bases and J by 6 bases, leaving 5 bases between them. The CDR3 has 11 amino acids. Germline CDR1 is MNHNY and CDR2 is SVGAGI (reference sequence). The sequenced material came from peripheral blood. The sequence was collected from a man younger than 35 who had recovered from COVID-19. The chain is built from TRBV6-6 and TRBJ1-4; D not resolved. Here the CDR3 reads CASSPDEKLFF. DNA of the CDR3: TGTGCCAGCAGCCCTGATGAAAAACTGTTTTTT.